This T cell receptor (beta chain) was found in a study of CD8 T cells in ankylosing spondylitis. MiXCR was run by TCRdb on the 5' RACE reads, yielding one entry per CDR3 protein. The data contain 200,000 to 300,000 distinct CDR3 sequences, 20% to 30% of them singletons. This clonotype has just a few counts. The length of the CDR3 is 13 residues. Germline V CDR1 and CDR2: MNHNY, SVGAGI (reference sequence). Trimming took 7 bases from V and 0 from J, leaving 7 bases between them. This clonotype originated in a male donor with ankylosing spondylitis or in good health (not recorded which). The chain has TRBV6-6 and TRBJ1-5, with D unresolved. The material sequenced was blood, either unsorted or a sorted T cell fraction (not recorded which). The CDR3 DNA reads TGTGCCAGCACAGAATATAGCAATCAGCCCCAGCATTTT. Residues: CASTEYSNQPQHF.